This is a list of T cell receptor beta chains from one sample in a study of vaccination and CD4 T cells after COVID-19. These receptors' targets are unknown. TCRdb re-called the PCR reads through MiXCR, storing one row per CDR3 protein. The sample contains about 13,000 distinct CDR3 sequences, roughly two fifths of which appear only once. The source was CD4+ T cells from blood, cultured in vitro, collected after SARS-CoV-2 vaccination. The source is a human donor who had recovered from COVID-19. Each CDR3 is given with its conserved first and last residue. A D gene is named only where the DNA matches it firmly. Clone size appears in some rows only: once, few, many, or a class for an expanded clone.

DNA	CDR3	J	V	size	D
TGCGCCAGCAGCCAAGATCGAGTTGGCAGGGACATTCAGTACTTC	CASSQDRVGRDIQYF	TRBJ2-4	TRBV4-3	-	-
TGCGCCAGCAGCGACCCATCGACAGCTGTAAATGGCTACACCTTC	CASSDPSTAVNGYTF	TRBJ1-2	TRBV5-1	few	-
TGTGCCAGCAGCTTGTCGCGTAACACCGGGGAGCTGTTTTTT	CASSLSRNTGELFF	TRBJ2-2	TRBV5-4	-	-
TGTGCCACCAGTGGAGGACGGGATGCGAACACCGGGGAGCTGTTTTTT	CATSGGRDANTGELFF	TRBJ2-2	TRBV24-1	-	-
TGTGCCAGCAGCTTAGATAGTGGCGGGAGTGCAGATACGCAGTATTTT	CASSLDSGGSADTQYF	TRBJ2-3	TRBV11-3	-	TRBD2
TGTGCCAGCAGCCCGAGGGGGCTGGGTCAGCCCCAGCATTTT	CASSPRGLGQPQHF	TRBJ1-5	TRBV12-3/TRBV12-4	-	TRBD1
TGTGCCACCGGGGGGGCGTGGGGCTACACCTTC	CATGGAWGYTF	TRBJ1-2	TRBV25-1	-	-
TGTGCCAGCAGCTCAGACGGATCATGGGAGACCCAGTACTTC	CASSSDGSWETQYF	TRBJ2-5	TRBV11-3	few	-
TGTGCCAGCAGTTTTTGGCTAGCGGGACGCAATGAGCAGTTCTTC	CASSFWLAGRNEQFF	TRBJ2-1	TRBV27	few	TRBD2
TGTGCCAGCAGCTTAACCGGGGGAAGGGACGAGCAGTACTTC	CASSLTGGRDEQYF	TRBJ2-7	TRBV7-3	few	-